This T cell receptor beta chain was profiled in a study of technical replicates of blood from a handful of donors. Only in-frame clones appear in the TCRdb table, and some are missing; sequencing was by immunoSEQ multiplex PCR. The sample lists roughly 68,000 clones, around nine tenths occurring once. Trimming cost V 0 bases and J 2 bases, with 8 bases left between them. The germline CDR1 and CDR2 sequences are SQVTM and ANQGSEA. The CDR3 has 13 residues. This receptor was identified in a human donor in good health. Input material: T cells isolated from PBMCs. The genes are TRBV29-1 and TRBJ2-7; maybe TRBD1 (5 bases). The CDR3 loop is CSVEETGAYEQYF. The CDR3 bases are TGCAGCGTTGAAGAAACAGGTGCCTACGAGCAGTACTTC.